This entry lists 8 T cell receptor beta chains sequenced from one sample in a study of T cells in localized non-small cell lung cancer. Clones were read by immunoSEQ multiplex PCR, and TCRdb kept only the in-frame ones, dropping some. The repertoire has more than 7,500 clones, 92% of them found once; the top ten carry about 7.5%. This specimen was peripheral blood, taken before any cancer treatment. The receptors originated from a woman aged 40 to 75 with stage I squamous cell lung carcinoma.

The chain joins TRBV5-5 to TRBJ1-3, with D unclear. This CDR3 is 15 amino acids long. Germline V CDR1 and CDR2: SGHKS, YYEKEE (reference sequence). V dropped 4 bases and J dropped 0 bases, with 11 bases sitting between them. The CDR3 protein is CASSPRTASGNTIYF. The CDR3 DNA is TGTGCCAGCAGCCCCCGGACGGCCTCTGGAAACACCATATATTTT. Looking up the rest from reference TRBV5-5 and TRBJ1-3 gives the full variable domain: DAGVTQSPTHLIKTRGQQVTLRCSPISGHKSVSWYQQVLGQGPQFIFQYYEKEERGRGNFPDRFSARQFPNYSSELNVNALLLGDSALYLCASSPRTASGNTIYFGEGSWLTVV.

This chain connects TRBV6-5 to TRBJ2-6, with D hard to call. Germline V gene lookup returns CDR1 MNHEY and CDR2 SVGAGI. There are 14 residues in the CDR3. V lost 8 bases and J lost 1, with 9 bases in between. The CDR3 reads CASCPGSGANVLTF. The CDR3 DNA sequence: TGTGCCAGCTGCCCCGGGTCTGGGGCCAACGTCCTGACTTTC.

J is TRBJ2-7 and V is TRBV19; the match to TRBD1 covers 7 bases. This CDR3 has 15 residues. Losses at the gene ends were 1 base for V and 6 bases for J; bases not matched to a gene: 9. Germline assignment: CDR1 LNHDA and CDR2 SQIVND (reference sequence). The CDR3 region is CASSIVVTGDAEQYF. The CDR3 bases are TGTGCCAGTAGTATAGTAGTAACAGGGGATGCCGAGCAGTACTTC.

This chain joins TRBV5-1 and TRBJ2-3; D unclear. Germline loops: CDR1 SGHRS, CDR2 YFSETQ. Trimming pared 3 bases from V and 2 bases from J, leaving 7 bases between. The CDR3 covers 13 residues. This CDR3 reads CASSSQPTDTQYF. The DNA of the CDR3 is TGCGCCAGCAGCTCGCAGCCCACAGATACGCAGTATTTT.

V gene TRBV11-2 combines with J gene TRBJ2-7, with 7 nucleotides matching TRBD1. The CDR3 spans 14 residues. Germline values: CDR1 SGHAT, CDR2 FQNNGV. The J segment lost 3 bases and the V segment lost 4 bases, leaving 6 bases of the junction unmatched. Here the CDR3 reads CASSSRQGNYEQYF. The CDR3 nucleotides read TGTGCCAGCAGCTCTCGACAGGGTAACTACGAGCAGTACTTC. The complete variable domain, with remaining parts taken from reference TRBV11-2 and TRBJ2-7, reads EAGVAQSPRYKIIEKRQSVAFWCNPISGHATLYWYQQILGQGPKLLIQFQNNGVVDDSQLPKDRFSAERLKGVDSTLKIQPAKLEDSAVYLCASSSRQGNYEQYFGPGTRLTVT.

The sample holds a few counts of this clone. The V gene is TRBV29-1, the J gene TRBJ1-1; TRBD1 might be the D (5 bases). The CDR3 consists of 11 residues. Trimming left V 4 bases short and J 7 bases short, with 10 bases between. CDR1 is SQVTM and CDR2 is ANQGSEA in the germline V gene. The CDR3 DNA reads as TGCAGCGTTGTCTCGGGACTTGAAGCTTTCTTT. Its protein is CSVVSGLEAFF.

The genes are TRBV29-1 and TRBJ1-1; D is undetermined. Germline V gene data show CDR1 as SQVTM and CDR2 as ANQGSEA. Trimming pared 5 bases from V and 1 base from J, leaving 5 bases between. This CDR3 spans 11 amino acids. The CDR3 is CSVTPNTEAFF. In DNA form, the CDR3 reads TGCAGCGTTACGCCGAACACTGAAGCTTTCTTT.

The chain uses TRBV5-1 and TRBJ1-1; D perhaps matches TRBD1 (5 bases). The CDR3 totals 16 residues. The V gene's germline CDR1 is SGHRS and CDR2 YFSETQ. The V gene lost 4 bases and the J gene lost 1 base, with 17 bases spanning the gap. This CDR3 reads CASSRIRGARNTEAFF. In DNA form, the CDR3 reads TGCGCCAGCAGCCGTATCCGAGGGGCTCGGAACACTGAAGCTTTCTTT.